The 5 T cell receptor beta chains presented below share a single source sample, sequenced in a study of cytomegalovirus exposure and HLA in healthy donors (dated by TCRdb to 2015 to 2018). To prepare the library, the immunoSEQ multiplex PCR assay was applied. TCRdb's version of the immuneACCESS table is confined to in-frame rearrangements and falls short of the full clone set. An unresolved V gene accounts for under half of the shortfall where checked; the remainder is of unknown origin. Here the sample has roughly 90,000 clones; around 85% occur a single time. In total, the top ten clones hold roughly 20% of the sample. Sequencing was carried out using PBMCs. All receptors derive from a man in his late teens or twenties in good health and CMV-seropositive.

The chain recombines TRBV5-1 with TRBJ1-1, with 7 bases identical to TRBD1. The CDR3 spans 16 residues. The germline V gene has CDR1 SGHRS and CDR2 YFSETQ. V was pared by 5 bases and J by 0 bases, with 10 bases of the junction left unmatched. In DNA form, the CDR3 reads TGCGCCAGCAGACCAGATCAGACAGGGTTGAACACTGAAGCTTTCTTT. This translates into CASRPDQTGLNTEAFF.

The V and J genes are TRBV28 and TRBJ1-1; 8 bases map to TRBD1. CDR3 length equals 18 residues. The V gene end was trimmed by 6 bases and the J gene end by 3 bases; junction bases not matched to a gene: 18. CDR1 is MDHEN, CDR2 SYDVKM, per germline. In DNA, the CDR3 is TGTGCCAGCAGCTACCCGAGCAACACCGGGACAGGAGACACTGAAGCTTTCTTT. Protein product: CASSYPSNTGTGDTEAFF.

The chain uses TRBV7-9 and TRBJ2-1, with D possibly matching TRBD2 (5 bases). V was pared by 0 bases and J by 4 bases, with 7 bases between. The CDR3 covers 14 residues. Germline CDR1 reads SEHNR; CDR2 reads FQNEAQ (reference sequence). Here the CDR3 DNA reads TGTGCCAGCAGCTTAGCGGGAGCGTACAATGAGCAGTTCTTC. This encodes CASSLAGAYNEQFF.

The rearrangement joins TRBV25-1 to TRBJ2-7, with 8 bases fitting TRBD1. CDR1 is MGHDK and CDR2 is SYGVNS in the germline V gene. The CDR3 contains 13 residues. The V and J ends lost 6 bases and 10 bases, in that order; junction bases with no gene match: 11. The CDR3 is CASSTGQGYNQYF. DNA for the CDR3: TGTGCCAGCAGCACCGGACAGGGCTACAACCAGTACTTC.

The chain has TRBV7-9 and TRBJ1-5; 11 bases align to TRBD1. Germline CDR1 is SEHNR and CDR2 is FQNEAQ (reference sequence). There are 16 residues in the CDR3. V was pared by 5 bases and J by 5 bases, with 8 bases of the junction left unmatched. CDR3 sequence: CASSGTGQGGYQPQHF. The CDR3 nucleotides read TGTGCCAGCAGCGGGACGGGACAGGGGGGTTATCAGCCCCAGCATTTT. The variable domain in full, completed from reference TRBV7-9 and TRBJ1-5, reads DTGVSQNPRHKITKRGQNVTFRCDPISEHNRLYWYRQTLGQGPEFLTYFQNEAQLEKSRLLSDRFSAERPKGSFSTLEIQRTEQGDSAMYLCASSGTGQGGYQPQHFGDGTRLSIL.